Listed below are T cell receptor beta chains from one sample, sequenced in a study of T cell changes during pregnancy in multiple sclerosis. Here immunoSEQ multiplex PCR was the method, and the copy in TCRdb shows in-frame clones only, minus some. The sample has about 64,000 clones, 90% seen once. The input for sequencing was peripheral blood, taken in the second trimester of pregnancy. The receptors stem from a female donor in good health, enrolled as a control in a pregnancy study. The CDR3 runs from the conserved cysteine through the conserved F or W.

TRBV29-1	TRBJ1-5	CSVGSGGQGQPQHF
TRBV5-1	TRBJ2-5	CASNPLAGTYQETQYF
TRBV18	TRBJ1-4	CASSPMRETSEKLFF
TRBV30	TRBJ2-7	CAWSVSGYEQYF
TRBV5-1	TRBJ2-7	CASSAGWQGMSYEQYF
TRBV19	TRBJ2-1	CASSPGQGADEQFF
TRBV7-9	TRBJ2-6	CASSLAGFGANVLTF
TRBV5-1	TRBJ2-2	CASSQQGARTGELFF
TRBV6-5	TRBJ2-3	CASSYAGRDTDTQYF
TRBV28	TRBJ2-7	CASSHPGTRDYEQYF
TRBV6-1	TRBJ2-6	CASVSGTGANVLTF
TRBV28	TRBJ2-5	CASRGLVETQYF
TRBV6-5	TRBJ2-7	CASSYTASGVYEQYF
TRBV6-6	TRBJ1-1	CASTTRGTNTEAFF
TRBV6-4	TRBJ2-2	CASSVAETGELFF
TRBV28	TRBJ1-1	CASSLGGQGDTEAFF
TRBV18	TRBJ2-5	CASSPSGLGSEETQYF
TRBV5-1	TRBJ1-1	CASSLVVGGDTEAFF
TRBV7-9	TRBJ1-2	CASSLVESPNYGYTF
TRBV4-1	TRBJ2-7	CASSQDGGPTSKSSYEQYF
TRBV28	TRBJ1-1	CASSYYLNTEAFF
TRBV9	TRBJ2-1	CASSVGMDSFNMYNEQFF
TRBV15	TRBJ2-1	CATSRVGYNEQFF
TRBV20-1	TRBJ1-1	CSAIGGKAFF
TRBV11-2	TRBJ1-1	CASSQSRDRGGTEAFF
TRBV5-1	TRBJ2-7	CASSPRDRGLYEQYF
TRBV2	TRBJ2-3	CASRELVPLPTDTQYF
TRBV27	TRBJ2-1	CASSLRGAGNEQFF
TRBV5-6	TRBJ1-2	CASSLGGDGYTF
TRBV5-8	TRBJ2-1	CASSPPAASGGPGAYEQFF
TRBV9	TRBJ1-2	CASSVGGTLYGYTF
TRBV6-1	TRBJ1-2	CASSQNYGYTF
TRBV5-4	TRBJ1-6	CASSKGGLQPNSPLHF
TRBV27	TRBJ2-1	CASSQRTSGYLQFF
TRBV5-6	TRBJ1-1	CASSRGRGLNTEAFF
TRBV2	TRBJ1-2	CASSEYSRGQGGYTF
TRBV19	TRBJ1-5	CASSIIQLFNQPQHF
TRBV7-8	TRBJ2-4	CASSPLESRDKNIQYF
TRBV5-4	TRBJ1-1	CASSYPGQGNGAEAFF